This TCR beta chain came from a study of blood T cell repertoires in COVID-19. About the research overall: Acute and convalescent COVID-19 specimens originated in the United States, Italy and Spain.

CDR1 is MGHRA and CDR2 is YSYEKL in the germline V gene. The CDR3 runs to 13 residues. Trimming left V 0 bases short and J 5 bases short, with 7 bases between. Seattle cases were enrolled at active infection and followed longitudinally. Authors' analysis steps: Amplification with reference gene primers provided the estimates of nucleated cell counts. The table came from immunoSEQ multiplex PCR; TCRdb's copy has only in-frame clones and leaves some out. Clonal size and the V and J genes are those of that table, whereas D and trimming came from the DNA. The data hold roughly 410,000 clones, with approximately 87% observed a single time.

The TCR sequence derives from a woman aged 55-69 years with COVID-19, enrolled during active disease. Input material: peripheral blood. The chain joins TRBV4-1 to TRBJ2-5; D not certain. The CDR3 spells CASSQEGAETQYF. CDR3 nucleotide sequence: TGCGCCAGCAGCCAAGAGGGCGCGGAGACCCAGTACTTC.